The next 30 T cell receptor beta chains were all read from a single sample in a study of CD8 T cells in ankylosing spondylitis. TCRdb passed the 5' RACE reads through MiXCR, listing each CDR3 protein once. The table has around 130,000 distinct CDR3 sequences, roughly 15% seen once. Sequencing used blood, either unsorted or a sorted T cell fraction (not recorded which). The receptor source for this set is a female donor with ankylosing spondylitis or in good health (not recorded which).

This clonotype was observed at least ten times. J is TRBJ2-5 and V is TRBV15; tentatively, D is TRBD1 (5 bases). CDR1 and CDR2 (germline): LNHNV, YYDKDF (reference sequence). The CDR3 extends over 13 amino acids. Deletions cut 8 bases from V and 5 bases from J, with 15 bases between. The DNA of the CDR3 is TGTGCCACCCTAAGGGGCTCTCTCGAGACCCAGTACTTC. It codes for CATLRGSLETQYF.

This clonotype was picked up a small number of times. The chain combines TRBV7-2 with TRBJ2-3, with D tentatively TRBD2 (6 bases). Trimming cost V 4 bases and J 1 base, with 12 bases left between them. The CDR3 extends over 15 amino acids. The germline V gene encodes CDR1 SGHTA and CDR2 FQGNSA. CDR3 coding DNA: TGTGCCAGCAGCTCAAAAGCGGGTCGCACAGATACGCAGTATTTT. Translating gives CASSSKAGRTDTQYF.

Points on this clonotype: Its ends do not fully match the called genes, so a read error is possible. This chain links TRBV13 with TRBJ2-1; no clear D. CDR3 length: 12 amino acids. Looked up from germline, CDR1 is PRHDT and CDR2 is FYEKMQ (reference sequence). CDR3 nucleotide sequence: TGTGCCAGCAGCTCCCACCCGGATGAGCAGTCCTTC. This gives the protein CASSSHPDEQSF.

This clonotype was detected ten times or more. V and J are TRBV27 and TRBJ2-2; 7 nucleotides match TRBD2. Germline V lookup: CDR1 MNHEY, CDR2 SMNVEV (reference sequence). After removal of 1 base from V and 0 bases from J, the junction contained 2 bases not matched to a gene. The CDR3 has 16 amino acids. CDR3 protein: CASSLFGGTNTGELFF. CDR3 nucleotide sequence: TGTGCCAGCAGTTTATTCGGGGGGACGAACACCGGGGAGCTGTTTTTT.

This clonotype was detected many times. This CDR3 reads CASSFGGQGADTQYF. The CDR3 bases are TGTGCCAGCAGCTTTGGAGGACAGGGTGCAGATACGCAGTATTTT. The chain recombines TRBV7-6 with TRBJ2-3, with 8 bases aligning to TRBD1. V trimming: 3 bases; J trimming: 4 bases; junction bases outside the gene matches: 6. The CDR3 length is 15 residues. Germline V gene data show CDR1 as SGHVS and CDR2 as FNYEAQ.

Written as DNA, the CDR3 is TGTGCCAGCAGATTCGGAACAGGGGGAGCCTACAATGAGCAGTTCTTC. As protein: CASRFGTGGAYNEQFF. This sequence joins TRBV7-9 and TRBJ2-1; 8 bases map to TRBD1. Germline assignment: CDR1 SEHNR and CDR2 FQNEAQ (reference sequence). This CDR3 region has 16 residues. V dropped 6 bases and J dropped 2; count of bases not matched to a gene: 9.

This clonotype was counted only a few times. The chain couples TRBV20-1 to TRBJ2-3, with D possibly matching TRBD2 (6 bases). The CDR3 has 14 amino acids. Trimming removed 3 bases at V and 9 bases at J, with 19 bases between. CDR1 is DFQATT and CDR2 is SNEGSKA in the germline V gene (reference sequence). The CDR3, as DNA: TGCAGTGCTAGGACGGGAGCCTCACCTGCGACGCAGTATTTT. Translated: CSARTGASPATQYF.

This chain connects TRBV2 to TRBJ2-1; 7 bases agree with TRBD2. This CDR3 contains 15 residues. Per germline, CDR1 SNHLY and CDR2 FYNNEI. The ends lost 8 bases at V and 5 bases at J; junction bases unmatched: 12. The CDR3 nucleotides read TGTGCCAGCCTGCGACTAGCCGATCCCCACAATGAGCAGTTCTTC. This translates into CASLRLADPHNEQFF.

A few counts support this clonotype. The rearrangement links TRBV29-1 to TRBJ1-1; 8 bases are shared with TRBD1. Germline values: CDR1 SQVTM, CDR2 ANQGSEA. The CDR3 sequence is 14 residues long. V was clipped by 3 bases and J by 3 bases; unmatched bases: 6. The DNA of the CDR3 is TGCAGCGTTGACCATCCGGACAGGGACACTGAAGCTTTCTTT. The encoded protein is CSVDHPDRDTEAFF. Full variable domain (rest looked up from reference TRBV29-1 and TRBJ1-1): SAVISQKPSRDICQRGTSLTIQCQVDSQVTMMFWYRQQPGQSLTLIATANQGSEATYESGFVIDKFPISRPNLTFSTLTVSNMSPEDSSIYLCSVDHPDRDTEAFFGQGTRLTVV.

This clonotype was detected only a few times. This CDR3 is CSASWTHEQYF. For the CDR3, the DNA is TGCAGTGCTAGCTGGACCCACGAGCAGTACTTC. This sequence joins TRBV20-1 and TRBJ2-7; no clear D gene. Germline values: CDR1 DFQATT, CDR2 SNEGSKA (reference sequence). Trimming cost V 3 bases and J 5 bases, with 8 bases left between them. The CDR3 is made up of 11 amino acids.

This clonotype showed up many times. The chain recombines TRBV12-3 or TRBV12-4 with TRBJ1-2, with 7 bases matching TRBD1. Unmatched junction bases numbered 6, after V lost 8 bases and J lost 6 bases. The CDR3 runs 12 residues. The CDR3 bases are TGTGCCAGCTCAGGGACAGCCGATGGCTACACCTTC. Translating it yields CASSGTADGYTF.

The chain employs TRBV30 and TRBJ1-5; 8 nucleotides line up with TRBD1. There are 14 residues in the CDR3. The V gene's germline CDR1 is GTSNPN and CDR2 SVGIG (reference sequence). The J segment lost 2 bases and the V segment lost 3 bases, leaving 3 bases of the junction unmatched. The CDR3 DNA reads TGTGCCTGGAGCGGACAGGGTGGCAATCAGCCCCAGCATTTT. Its translation is CAWSGQGGNQPQHF.

The rearrangement joins TRBV5-1 to TRBJ1-1, with TRBD1 matching over 7 bases. This CDR3 is built from 14 residues. Germline CDR1 is SGHRS and CDR2 is YFSETQ. V lost 0 bases to trimming and J lost 6 bases; unmatched junction nucleotides: 5. CDR3 bases: TGCGCCAGCAGCTTGGAGGGTCAGGGGGCTGAAGCTTTCTTT. Its protein is CASSLEGQGAEAFF.

This chain uses TRBV11-2 with TRBJ2-5, with 9 nucleotides matching TRBD2. V shed 4 bases and J 0 bases; nucleotides not matched to a gene: 6. The CDR3 length is 16 residues. Per germline, CDR1 SGHAT and CDR2 FQNNGV. The CDR3 spells CASSSEAGGYQETQYF. CDR3 DNA sequence: TGTGCCAGCAGCTCGGAAGCGGGGGGATACCAAGAGACCCAGTACTTC.

The rearrangement joins TRBV5-1 to TRBJ2-7; weak D call: TRBD1 (6 bases). The germline V and J ends were trimmed by 0 bases and 0 bases, with 13 bases remaining between them. This CDR3 spans 16 amino acids. The germline V gene has CDR1 SGHRS and CDR2 YFSETQ. The CDR3 spells CASSLVAQGSSYEQYF. CDR3 nucleotide sequence: TGCGCCAGCAGCTTGGTAGCGCAGGGGTCCTCCTACGAGCAGTACTTC. Looking up the rest from reference TRBV5-1 and TRBJ2-7 gives the full variable domain: KAGVTQTPRYLIKTRGQQVTLSCSPISGHRSVSWYQQTPGQGLQFLFEYFSETQRNKGNFPGRFSGRQFSNSRSEMNVSTLELGDSALYLCASSLVAQGSSYEQYFGPGTRLTVT.

The rearrangement joins TRBV5-1 to TRBJ2-3; 7 nucleotides align to TRBD1. V lost 2 bases, J lost 5 bases, and 5 bases stayed unmatched. The CDR3 extends over 14 amino acids. Germline loops: CDR1 SGHRS, CDR2 YFSETQ. As DNA, the CDR3 is TGCGCCAGCAGCTTCAACAGGGGTAGAGATACGCAGTATTTT. This translates into CASSFNRGRDTQYF. Full variable domain (missing parts from reference TRBV5-1 and TRBJ2-3): KAGVTQTPRYLIKTRGQQVTLSCSPISGHRSVSWYQQTPGQGLQFLFEYFSETQRNKGNFPGRFSGRQFSNSRSEMNVSTLELGDSALYLCASSFNRGRDTQYFGPGTRLTVL.

This clonotype was observed many times. This sequence joins TRBV20-1 and TRBJ2-2; TRBD2 might be the D (7 bases). The CDR3 spans 14 residues. V dropped 4 bases and J dropped 3 bases, with 12 bases sitting between them. Germline loops: CDR1 DFQATT, CDR2 SNEGSKA (reference sequence). The CDR3 DNA reads as TGCAGTGCTAACGGGGGGCGGGACACCGGGGAGCTGTTTTTT. Protein sequence: CSANGGRDTGELFF.

V is TRBV4-1 and J is TRBJ2-5, with 13 bases lining up with TRBD2. The CDR3 runs to 15 residues. Germline CDR1 and CDR2: MGHRA and YSYEKL. The J segment lost 3 bases and the V segment lost 4 bases, leaving 2 bases of the junction unmatched. CDR3 in amino acids: CASSPGTSGEETQYF. The CDR3 DNA sequence: TGCGCCAGCAGCCCCGGGACTAGCGGGGAAGAGACCCAGTACTTC.

This clonotype turned up a few times. The chain is built from TRBV12-3 or TRBV12-4 and TRBJ1-4; D is unresolved. The CDR3 covers 15 residues. V was pared by 6 bases and J by 10 bases, with 21 bases between. The CDR3 region has the DNA TGTGCCAGCAGCCCTGTGGGGAGCCTAGGCGGAAAACTGTTTTTT. This encodes CASSPVGSLGGKLFF.

This clonotype came up a few times. The genes are TRBV20-1 and TRBJ1-1; D unresolved. Germline V gives CDR1 DFQATT, CDR2 SNEGSKA (reference sequence). There are 16 residues in the CDR3. V was pared by 0 bases and J by 11 bases, with 25 bases between. In nucleotides, the CDR3 is TGCAGTGCTAGAGATTTCGGAGAAGGAGTTTCGGAGGGCGCTTTCTTT. Translated: CSARDFGEGVSEGAFF.

CDR3 nucleotides: TGTGCCAGCAGCCGGACTAGCGGAGGACTAAGGGATACGCAGTATTTT. Its translation: CASSRTSGGLRDTQYF. This chain joins TRBV5-6 and TRBJ2-3; 10 nucleotides align to TRBD2. CDR1 SGHDT and CDR2 YYEEEE come from the germline V gene. With 4 bases clipped from V and 6 bases from J, the junction kept 11 bases outside the gene matches. The CDR3 consists of 16 residues.

This clonotype turned up a few times. The J gene is TRBJ1-1, the V gene TRBV6-5; TRBD1 is a possible D gene (6 bases). Germline V gene lookup returns CDR1 MNHEY and CDR2 SVGAGI. The CDR3 sequence is 15 residues long. V was pared by 1 base and J by 1 base, with 10 bases between. The DNA for the CDR3 is TGTGCCAGCAGTTACTACGCGGACAGGAACACTGAAGCTTTCTTT. It is translated as CASSYYADRNTEAFF.

This chain connects TRBV10-3 to TRBJ2-1; TRBD2 matches 11 bases. The V and J ends lost 11 bases and 5 bases, in that order; junction bases with no gene match: 11. The CDR3 contains 15 residues. CDR1 and CDR2 from the germline V gene are ENHRY and SYGVKD. The CDR3 DNA sequence: TGTGCCTGCAGCCAATCGACTAGCGGGAACAATGAGCAGTTCTTC. Translated, it gives CACSQSTSGNNEQFF.

This clonotype has ten or more counts. The V and J genes are TRBV2 and TRBJ1-4; 7 nucleotides agree with TRBD1. V lost 3 bases to trimming and J lost 8 bases; unmatched junction nucleotides: 6. This CDR3 region has 14 residues. Germline V lookup: CDR1 SNHLY, CDR2 FYNNEI. The CDR3 region has the DNA TGTGCCAGCAGTGATGGCAGGGGGGAAGAAAAACTGTTTTTT. This encodes CASSDGRGEEKLFF.

This clonotype came up a few times. The V call is TRBV12-3 or TRBV12-4, the J call TRBJ2-2; 11 nucleotides line up with TRBD2. The CDR3 covers 18 residues. Germline trimming cut 6 bases from V and 5 bases from J; bases unmatched to any gene: 14. This chain's CDR3 is CASSRIHLAGGGTGELFF. As DNA, the CDR3 is TGTGCCAGCAGCCGGATTCATCTAGCGGGGGGCGGTACCGGGGAGCTGTTTTTT.

The chain combines TRBV6-5 with TRBJ2-5, with TRBD1 identical over 9 bases. The CDR3 is made up of 15 amino acids. CDR1 is MNHEY, CDR2 SVGAGI, per germline. V shed 6 bases and J 5 bases; nucleotides not matched to a gene: 10. The CDR3 loop is CASSYPGQGRETQYF. The CDR3, as DNA: TGTGCCAGCAGCTACCCGGGACAGGGTCGGGAGACCCAGTACTTC.

A few counts support this clonotype. The CDR3 is CSASPTSASPTDTQYF. DNA of the CDR3: TGCAGTGCCTCCCCGACTAGCGCGTCCCCCACAGATACGCAGTATTTT. The gene calls are TRBV20-1 and TRBJ2-3; 8 positions agree with TRBD2. Germline V gene data show CDR1 as DFQATT and CDR2 as SNEGSKA (reference sequence). The CDR3 length is 16 residues. Unmatched junction bases numbered 13, after V lost 6 bases and J lost 2 bases.

This clonotype was detected only a few times. The V call is TRBV12-3 or TRBV12-4, the J call TRBJ2-1; a weak D match, TRBD1 (6 bases). CDR3 length: 14 residues. V was shortened by 6 bases and J by 7 bases, with 16 bases between the two germline ends. CDR3 nucleotide sequence: TGTGCCAGCAGAAGACCGGGACAAAGGAATGAGCAGTTCTTC. This translates into CASRRPGQRNEQFF.

This clonotype was seen a few times. The chain has TRBV11-1 and TRBJ2-7; TRBD2 agrees at 10 bases. The trim removed 5 bases at V and 0 bases at J, leaving 16 bases unmatched. The CDR3 sequence is 19 residues long. CDR1 is SGHAT, CDR2 FQDESV, per germline (reference sequence). CDR3 loop: CASSNTGGLAVDISYEQYF. CDR3 coding DNA: TGTGCCAGCAGCAACACAGGAGGACTAGCGGTTGACATCTCCTACGAGCAGTACTTC. Filled out from reference TRBV11-1 and TRBJ2-7, the complete variable domain reads EAEVAQSPRYKITEKSQAVAFWCDPISGHATLYWYRQILGQGPELLVQFQDESVVDDSQLPKDRFSAERLKGVDSTLKIQPAELGDSAMYLCASSNTGGLAVDISYEQYFGPGTRLTVT.

This chain uses TRBV10-3 with TRBJ2-6, with 9 bases identical to TRBD1. The CDR3 covers 15 residues. Germline CDR1 reads ENHRY; CDR2 reads SYGVKD. Trimming cost V 7 bases and J 2 bases; bases outside gene matches: 3. CDR3 in amino acids: CAITGQGTGANVLTF. For the CDR3, the DNA is TGTGCCATCACTGGACAGGGGACTGGGGCCAACGTCCTGACTTTC.